These 14 T cell receptor beta chains came from one sample sequenced in a study of patients and donors after allogeneic stem cell transplantation. TCRdb recomputed calls from the RT-PCR reads with MiXCR, one row per CDR3 protein. Here the sample spans over 150,000 distinct CDR3 sequences, about 30% being singletons. The specimen was blood, either unsorted or a sorted T cell fraction (not recorded which). Source of these receptors: a human donor who was either an allogeneic HSCT recipient or a stem cell or donor lymphocyte infusion donor (not recorded which). It is not recorded whose cells these are; they may come from a transplant donor.

The chain links TRBV20-1 to TRBJ2-7, with D perhaps being TRBD1 or TRBD2 (5 bases each). Trimming removed 0 bases at V and 3 bases at J, with 15 bases between. Germline V lookup: CDR1 DFQATT, CDR2 SNEGSKA (reference sequence). This CDR3 region has 15 residues. The CDR3 sequence: CSAREKGDPHYEQYF. The CDR3 nucleotides are TGCAGTGCTAGAGAAAAAGGGGACCCCCACTACGAGCAGTACTTC.

J is TRBJ2-5 and V is TRBV11-1; 10 nucleotides agree with TRBD2. Germline V CDR1 and CDR2: SGHAT, FQDESV (reference sequence). The CDR3 has 15 amino acids. With 5 bases clipped from V and 5 bases from J, the junction kept 8 bases outside the gene matches. The CDR3 DNA reads as TGTGCCAGCAGCATACCTTCGACTAGCGGGGAGACCCAGTACTTC. Its translation: CASSIPSTSGETQYF.

The J gene is TRBJ2-6, the V gene TRBV5-1, with D perhaps TRBD2 (5 bases). Germline assignment: CDR1 SGHRS and CDR2 YFSETQ. The CDR3 runs to 14 residues. Trimming left V 5 bases short and J 0 bases short, with 6 bases between. CDR3 sequence: CASRGSSGANVLTF. CDR3 DNA: TGCGCCAGCAGGGGGAGCTCTGGGGCCAACGTCCTGACTTTC.

This clonotype turned up a few times. This chain uses TRBV15 with TRBJ1-2; D might be TRBD1 (5 bases). With 1 base removed from V and 3 bases from J, the gap between germline ends came to 18 bases. Germline loops: CDR1 LNHNV, CDR2 YYDKDF (reference sequence). This CDR3 is built from 17 residues. The CDR3 bases are TGTGCCACCAGCAGAGTCGCAGGACACAACGGGGACTATGGCTACACCTTC. Translating gives CATSRVAGHNGDYGYTF.

This clonotype was recorded at least ten times. The chain couples TRBV7-2 to TRBJ1-1; TRBD1 agrees at 9 bases. CDR3 length: 16 residues. Germline values: CDR1 SGHTA, CDR2 FQGNSA. J was trimmed by 5 bases and V by 1 base; bases with no gene match: 8. CDR3 in DNA: TGTGCCAGCAGCTTAGGCACCGGGACAGGGCGAACTGAAGCTTTCTTT. Amino acids: CASSLGTGTGRTEAFF.

The chain recombines TRBV29-1 with TRBJ2-3, with 12 bases that match TRBD2. Trimming at V came to 3 bases and at J to 4 bases, leaving 5 bases not matched to a gene. Germline lookup yields CDR1 SQVTM and CDR2 ANQGSEA. The CDR3 has 15 residues. The CDR3 loop reads CSVDLLAGGPDTQYF. Written as DNA, the CDR3 is TGCAGCGTTGACCTCCTAGCGGGAGGGCCAGATACGCAGTATTTT.

This chain joins TRBV7-9 and TRBJ2-2; no firm D call. Deletions cut 4 bases from V and 6 bases from J, with 9 bases between. Germline V CDR1 and CDR2: SEHNR, FQNEAQ (reference sequence). This CDR3 contains 13 residues. The chain's CDR3 is CASSSGPPGELFF. The CDR3 DNA is TGTGCCAGCAGCTCTGGTCCCCCCGGGGAGCTGTTTTTT.

The V call is TRBV14, the J call TRBJ2-3, with D unclear. CDR1 is SGHDN, CDR2 FVKESK, per germline. The CDR3 totals 16 residues. V was clipped by 4 bases and J by 3 bases, with 17 bases between them. The CDR3 sequence is CASSPYLASPTDTQYF. CDR3 DNA: TGTGCCAGCAGCCCTTATCTTGCTAGTCCGACAGATACGCAGTATTTT.

V usage is TRBV11-3 and J usage is TRBJ2-5, with 7 bases matching TRBD1. Germline V gene data show CDR1 as SGHNT and CDR2 as YENEEA. V dropped 5 bases and J dropped 3; count of bases not matched to a gene: 3. This CDR3 is 13 amino acids long. Written as DNA, the CDR3 is TGTGCCAGCAGCCCAACAGGGGAAGAGACCCAGTACTTC. This codes for CASSPTGEETQYF. Using reference TRBV11-3 and TRBJ2-5 for the parts outside the CDR3, the full variable domain is EAGVVQSPRYKIIEKKQPVAFWCNPISGHNTLYWYLQNLGQGPELLIRYENEEAVDDSQLPKDRFSAERLKGVDSTLKIQPAELGDSAVYLCASSPTGEETQYFGPGTRLLVL.

The chain joins TRBV24-1 to TRBJ1-2; D is unclear. V dropped 6 bases and J dropped 9 bases, with 19 bases sitting between them. The germline gives CDR1 KGHDR, CDR2 SFDVKD. The CDR3 is 14 residues long. DNA of the CDR3: TGTGCCACCAGTCCCTCTTTCGCTAACGCGCGCTACACCTTC. It is translated as CATSPSFANARYTF.

CDR3 residues: CASSLEVGGTEAFF. DNA of the CDR3: TGTGCCAGCAGTTTGGAGGTCGGGGGCACTGAAGCTTTCTTT. V and J are TRBV12-3 or TRBV12-4 and TRBJ1-1, with D perhaps TRBD1 (5 bases). The CDR3 totals 14 residues. V was cut by 3 bases and J by 4 bases, with 12 bases left in between.

The gene calls are TRBV5-1 and TRBJ2-5; D is unresolved. The length of the CDR3 is 18 residues. V dropped 0 bases and J dropped 4 bases, with 22 bases sitting between them. Germline V CDR1 and CDR2: SGHRS, YFSETQ. DNA of the CDR3: TGCGCCAGCAGCTTGGTACGATCCGGGCAATTAGGTGTAGAGACCCAGTACTTC. This sequence encodes CASSLVRSGQLGVETQYF. The entire variable domain, with the rest obtained from reference TRBV5-1 and TRBJ2-5, is as follows: KAGVTQTPRYLIKTRGQQVTLSCSPISGHRSVSWYQQTPGQGLQFLFEYFSETQRNKGNFPGRFSGRQFSNSRSEMNVSTLELGDSALYLCASSLVRSGQLGVETQYFGPGTRLLVL.

The chain employs TRBV4-1 and TRBJ2-7; 10 bases match TRBD2. CDR3 length: 14 amino acids. V gave up 1 base and J gave up 3 bases; unmatched junction bases: 0. Germline values: CDR1 MGHRA, CDR2 YSYEKL. The CDR3 DNA is TGCGCCAGCAGCCAAGTAGCGGGAGGCTACGAGCAGTACTTC. The encoded protein is CASSQVAGGYEQYF.

The chain joins TRBV7-3 to TRBJ1-1; D uncertain. The CDR3 is made up of 14 amino acids. The V gene lost 5 bases and the J gene lost 1 base, with 11 bases spanning the gap. Germline CDR1 SGHTA, CDR2 FQGTGA. This chain's CDR3 is CASSPTLGNTEAFF. CDR3 in DNA: TGTGCCAGCAGCCCCACCTTGGGGAACACTGAAGCTTTCTTT.